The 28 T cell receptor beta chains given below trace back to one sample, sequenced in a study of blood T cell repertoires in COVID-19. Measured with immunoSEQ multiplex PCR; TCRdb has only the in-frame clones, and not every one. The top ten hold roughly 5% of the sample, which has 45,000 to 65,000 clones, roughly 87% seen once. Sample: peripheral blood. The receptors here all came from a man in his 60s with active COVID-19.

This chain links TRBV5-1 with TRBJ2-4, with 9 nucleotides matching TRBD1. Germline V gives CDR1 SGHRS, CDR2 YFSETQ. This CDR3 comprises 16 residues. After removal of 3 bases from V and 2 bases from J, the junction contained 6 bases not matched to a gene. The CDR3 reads CASSSGDRVSKNIQYF. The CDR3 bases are TGCGCCAGCAGCTCGGGGGACAGGGTGTCCAAAAACATTCAGTACTTC.

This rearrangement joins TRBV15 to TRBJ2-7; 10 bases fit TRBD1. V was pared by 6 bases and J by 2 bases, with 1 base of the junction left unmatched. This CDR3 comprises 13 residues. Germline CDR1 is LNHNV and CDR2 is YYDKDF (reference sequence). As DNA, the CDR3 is TGTGCCACCAGAGGACAGGGGGCCTACGAGCAGTACTTC. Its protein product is CATRGQGAYEQYF. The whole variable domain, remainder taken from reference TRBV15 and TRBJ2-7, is DAMVIQNPRYQVTQFGKPVTLSCSQTLNHNVMYWYQQKSSQAPKLLFHYYDKDFNNEADTPDNFQSRRPNTSFCFLDIRSPGLGDTAMYLCATRGQGAYEQYFGPGTRLTVT.

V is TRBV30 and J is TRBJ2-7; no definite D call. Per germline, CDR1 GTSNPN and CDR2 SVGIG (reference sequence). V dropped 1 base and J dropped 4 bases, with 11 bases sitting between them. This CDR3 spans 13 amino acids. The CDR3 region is CAWSEELRYEQYF. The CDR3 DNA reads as TGTGCCTGGAGTGAAGAGCTCAGGTACGAGCAGTACTTC. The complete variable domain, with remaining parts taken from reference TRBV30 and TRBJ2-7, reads SQTIHQWPATLVQPVGSPLSLECTVEGTSNPNLYWYRQAAGRGLQLLFYSVGIGQISSEVPQNLSASRPQDRQFILSSKKLLLSDSGFYLCAWSEELRYEQYFGPGTRLTVT.

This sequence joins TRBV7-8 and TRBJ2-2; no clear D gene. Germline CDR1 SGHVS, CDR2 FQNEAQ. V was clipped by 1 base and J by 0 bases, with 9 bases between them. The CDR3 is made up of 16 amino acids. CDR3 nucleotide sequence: TGTGCCAGCAGCTTAGTTGGCGGCTCGAACACCGGGGAGCTGTTTTTT. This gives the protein CASSLVGGSNTGELFF.

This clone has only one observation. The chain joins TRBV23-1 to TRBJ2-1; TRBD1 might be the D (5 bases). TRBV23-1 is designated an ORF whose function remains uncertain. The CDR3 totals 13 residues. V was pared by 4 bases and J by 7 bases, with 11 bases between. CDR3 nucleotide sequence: TGCGCCAGCAGTCGGACACAAAAAAATGAGCAGTTCTTC. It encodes CASSRTQKNEQFF.

The CDR3: CASSPEEGGSYEQYF. The CDR3 DNA reads as TGTGCCAGCAGCCCGGAAGAGGGTGGGTCCTACGAGCAGTACTTC. This chain connects TRBV7-9 to TRBJ2-7; the D gene is possibly TRBD2 (5 bases). The CDR3 loop spans 15 amino acids. Trimming pared 5 bases from V and 1 base from J, leaving 15 bases between. The germline gives CDR1 SEHNR, CDR2 FQNEAQ (reference sequence).

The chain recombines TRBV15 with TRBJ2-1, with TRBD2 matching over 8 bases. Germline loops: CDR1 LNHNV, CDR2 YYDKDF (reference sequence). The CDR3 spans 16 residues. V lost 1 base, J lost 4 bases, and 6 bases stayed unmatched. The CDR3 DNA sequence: TGTGCCACCAGCAGAGGGCGGGAGGTTCAGTACAATGAGCAGTTCTTC. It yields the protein CATSRGREVQYNEQFF.

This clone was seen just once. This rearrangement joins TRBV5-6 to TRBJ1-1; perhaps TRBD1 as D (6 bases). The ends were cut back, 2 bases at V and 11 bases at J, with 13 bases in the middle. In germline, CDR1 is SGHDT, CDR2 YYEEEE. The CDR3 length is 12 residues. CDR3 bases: TGTGCCAGCAGCTTTTCAGGGGCGTATGCTTTCTTT. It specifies CASSFSGAYAFF.

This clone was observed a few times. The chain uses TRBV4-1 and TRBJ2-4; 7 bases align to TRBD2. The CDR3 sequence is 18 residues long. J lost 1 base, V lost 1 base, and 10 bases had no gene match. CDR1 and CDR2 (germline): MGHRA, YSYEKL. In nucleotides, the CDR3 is TGCGCCAGCAGCCAAGCAGGGCGGGAGAAAGGGGCCAAAAACATTCAGTACTTC. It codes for CASSQAGREKGAKNIQYF.

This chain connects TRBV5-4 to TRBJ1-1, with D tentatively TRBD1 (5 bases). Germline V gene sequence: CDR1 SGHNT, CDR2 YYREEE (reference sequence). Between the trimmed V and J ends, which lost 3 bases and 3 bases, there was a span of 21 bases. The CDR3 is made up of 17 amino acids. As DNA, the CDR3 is TGTGCCAGCAGCTACAATGTGCTCAGGGTAGAGGACACTGAAGCTTTCTTT. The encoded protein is CASSYNVLRVEDTEAFF. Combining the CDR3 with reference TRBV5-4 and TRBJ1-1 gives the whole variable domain ETGVTQSPTHLIKTRGQQVTLRCSSQSGHNTVSWYQQALGQGPQFIFQYYREEENGRGNFPPRFSGLQFPNYSSELNVNALELDDSALYLCASSYNVLRVEDTEAFFGQGTRLTVV.

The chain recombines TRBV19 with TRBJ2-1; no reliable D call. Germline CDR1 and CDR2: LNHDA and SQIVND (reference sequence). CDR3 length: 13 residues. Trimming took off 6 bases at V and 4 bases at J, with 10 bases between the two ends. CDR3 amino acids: CASRAAGYNEQFF. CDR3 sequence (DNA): TGTGCCAGTAGAGCCGCAGGATACAATGAGCAGTTCTTC.

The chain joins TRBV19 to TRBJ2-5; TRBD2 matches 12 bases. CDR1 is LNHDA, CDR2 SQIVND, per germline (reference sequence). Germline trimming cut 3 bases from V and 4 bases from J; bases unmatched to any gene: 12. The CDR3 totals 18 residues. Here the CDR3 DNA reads TGTGCCAGTAGTATTCTGACTAGCGGGAGAGGACGGAGAGAGACCCAGTACTTC. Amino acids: CASSILTSGRGRRETQYF.

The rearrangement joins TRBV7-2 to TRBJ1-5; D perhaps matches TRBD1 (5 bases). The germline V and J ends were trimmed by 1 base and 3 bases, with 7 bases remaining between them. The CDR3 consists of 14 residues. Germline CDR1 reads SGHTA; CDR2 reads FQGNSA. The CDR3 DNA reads TGTGCCAGCAGCTTAGGGGGACTCAATCAGCCCCAGCATTTT. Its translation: CASSLGGLNQPQHF.

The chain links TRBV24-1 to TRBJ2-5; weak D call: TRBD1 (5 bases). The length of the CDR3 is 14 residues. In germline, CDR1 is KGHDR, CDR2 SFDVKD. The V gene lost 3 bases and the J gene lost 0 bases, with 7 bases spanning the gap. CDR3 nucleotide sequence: TGTGCCACCAGTGATGCAGGGTACCAAGAGACCCAGTACTTC. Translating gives CATSDAGYQETQYF.

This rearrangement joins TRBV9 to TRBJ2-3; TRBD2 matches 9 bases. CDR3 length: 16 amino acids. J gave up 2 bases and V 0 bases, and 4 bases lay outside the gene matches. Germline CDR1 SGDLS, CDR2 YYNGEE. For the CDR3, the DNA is TGTGCCAGCAGCGTAGATGCGGGAGGGCACACAGATACGCAGTATTTT. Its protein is CASSVDAGGHTDTQYF.

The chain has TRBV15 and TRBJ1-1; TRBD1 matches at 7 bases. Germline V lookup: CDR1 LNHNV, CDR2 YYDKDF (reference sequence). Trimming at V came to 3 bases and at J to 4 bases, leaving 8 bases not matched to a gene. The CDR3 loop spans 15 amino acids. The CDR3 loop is CATSSLDRALTEAFF. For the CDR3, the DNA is TGTGCCACCAGCAGTTTAGACAGGGCACTCACTGAAGCTTTCTTT. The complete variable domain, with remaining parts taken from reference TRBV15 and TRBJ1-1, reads DAMVIQNPRYQVTQFGKPVTLSCSQTLNHNVMYWYQQKSSQAPKLLFHYYDKDFNNEADTPDNFQSRRPNTSFCFLDIRSPGLGDTAMYLCATSSLDRALTEAFFGQGTRLTVV.

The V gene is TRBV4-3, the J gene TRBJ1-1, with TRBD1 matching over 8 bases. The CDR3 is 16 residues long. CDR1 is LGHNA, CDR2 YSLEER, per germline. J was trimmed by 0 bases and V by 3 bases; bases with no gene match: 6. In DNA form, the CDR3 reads TGCGCCAGCAGCCAGGGAACAGGGGGACTGAACACTGAAGCTTTCTTT. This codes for CASSQGTGGLNTEAFF.

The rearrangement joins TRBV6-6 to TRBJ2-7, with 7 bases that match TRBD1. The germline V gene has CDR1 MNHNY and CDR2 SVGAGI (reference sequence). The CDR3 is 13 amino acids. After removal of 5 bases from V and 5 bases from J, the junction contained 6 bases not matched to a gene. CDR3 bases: TGTGCCAGCAGTAAGGACAGGACTCACGAGCAGTACTTC. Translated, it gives CASSKDRTHEQYF.

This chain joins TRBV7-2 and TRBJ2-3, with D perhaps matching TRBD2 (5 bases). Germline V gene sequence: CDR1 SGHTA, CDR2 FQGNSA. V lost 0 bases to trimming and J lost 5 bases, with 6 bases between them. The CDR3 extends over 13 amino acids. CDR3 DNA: TGTGCCAGCAGCTTAGCCCGGGAAGATACGCAGTATTTT. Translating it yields CASSLAREDTQYF.

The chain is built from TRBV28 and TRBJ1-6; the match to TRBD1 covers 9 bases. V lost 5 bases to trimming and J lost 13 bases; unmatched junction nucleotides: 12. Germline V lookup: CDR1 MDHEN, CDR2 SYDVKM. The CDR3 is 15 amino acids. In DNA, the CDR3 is TGTGCCAGCAGTCCCCGGACAGGGGCCCCTAGCCCCCTCCACTTT. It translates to CASSPRTGAPSPLHF.

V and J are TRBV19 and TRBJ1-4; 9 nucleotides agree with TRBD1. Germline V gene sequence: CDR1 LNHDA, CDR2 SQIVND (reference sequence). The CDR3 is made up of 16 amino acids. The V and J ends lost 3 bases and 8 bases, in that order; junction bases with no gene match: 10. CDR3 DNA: TGTGCCAGTAGTATGTACGGGACAGGGTTTTTGGAAAAACTGTTTTTT. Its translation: CASSMYGTGFLEKLFF.

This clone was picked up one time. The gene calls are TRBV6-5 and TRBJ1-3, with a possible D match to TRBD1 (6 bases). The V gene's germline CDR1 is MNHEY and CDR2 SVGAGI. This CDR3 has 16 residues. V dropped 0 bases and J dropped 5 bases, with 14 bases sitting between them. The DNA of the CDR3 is TGTGCCAGCAGTTACTCGCGGCAGGGGATACGAAACACCATATATTTT. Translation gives CASSYSRQGIRNTIYF.

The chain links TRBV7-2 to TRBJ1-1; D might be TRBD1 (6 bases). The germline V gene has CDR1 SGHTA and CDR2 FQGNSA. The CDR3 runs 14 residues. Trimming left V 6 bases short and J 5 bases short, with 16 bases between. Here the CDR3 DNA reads TGTGCCAGCAGAAAATCCAGGGGAGCAACTGAAGCTTTCTTT. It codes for CASRKSRGATEAFF.

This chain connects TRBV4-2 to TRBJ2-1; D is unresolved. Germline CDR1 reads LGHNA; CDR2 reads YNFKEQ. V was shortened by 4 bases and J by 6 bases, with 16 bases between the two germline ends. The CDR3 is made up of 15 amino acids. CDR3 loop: CASSRSTLGTNEQFF. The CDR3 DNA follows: TGTGCCAGCAGCCGTAGCACTCTAGGTACCAATGAGCAGTTCTTC.

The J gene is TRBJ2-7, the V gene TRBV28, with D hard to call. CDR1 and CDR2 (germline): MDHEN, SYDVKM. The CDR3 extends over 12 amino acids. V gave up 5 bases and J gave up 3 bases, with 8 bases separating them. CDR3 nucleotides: TGTGCCAGCAGTAGGAGAAGCTACGAGCAGTACTTC. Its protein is CASSRRSYEQYF.

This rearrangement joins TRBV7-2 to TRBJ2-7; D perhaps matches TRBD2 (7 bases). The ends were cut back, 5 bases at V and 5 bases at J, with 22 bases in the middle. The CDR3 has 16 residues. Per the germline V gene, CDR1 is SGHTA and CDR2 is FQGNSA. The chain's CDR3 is CASSTTLVGGRDEQYF. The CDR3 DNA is TGTGCCAGCAGCACCACACTAGTGGGGGGGCGGGACGAGCAGTACTTC.

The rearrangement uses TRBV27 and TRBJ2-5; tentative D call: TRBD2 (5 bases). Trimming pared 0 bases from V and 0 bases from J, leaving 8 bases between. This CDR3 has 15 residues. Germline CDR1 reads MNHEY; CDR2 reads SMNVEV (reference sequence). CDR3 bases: TGTGCCAGCAGTTTATCTCGCGGGTACCAAGAGACCCAGTACTTC. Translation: CASSLSRGYQETQYF.

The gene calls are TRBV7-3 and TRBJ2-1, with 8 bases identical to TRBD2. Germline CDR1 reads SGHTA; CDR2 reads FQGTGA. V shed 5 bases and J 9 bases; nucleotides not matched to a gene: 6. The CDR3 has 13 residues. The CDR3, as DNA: TGTGCCAGCAGCGCGGGAGGTCGGGTTGAGCAGTTCTTC. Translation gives CASSAGGRVEQFF.